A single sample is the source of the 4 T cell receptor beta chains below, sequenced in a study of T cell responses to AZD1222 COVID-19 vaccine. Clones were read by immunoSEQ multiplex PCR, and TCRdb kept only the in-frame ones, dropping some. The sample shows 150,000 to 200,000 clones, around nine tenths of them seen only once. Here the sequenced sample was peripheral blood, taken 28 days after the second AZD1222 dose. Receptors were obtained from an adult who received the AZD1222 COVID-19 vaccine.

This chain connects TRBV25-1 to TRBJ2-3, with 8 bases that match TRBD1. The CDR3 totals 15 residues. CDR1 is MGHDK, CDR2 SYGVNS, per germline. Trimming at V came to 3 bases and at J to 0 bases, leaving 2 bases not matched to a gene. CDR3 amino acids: CASSETGASTDTQYF. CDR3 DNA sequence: TGTGCCAGCAGTGAGACAGGGGCGAGCACAGATACGCAGTATTTT.

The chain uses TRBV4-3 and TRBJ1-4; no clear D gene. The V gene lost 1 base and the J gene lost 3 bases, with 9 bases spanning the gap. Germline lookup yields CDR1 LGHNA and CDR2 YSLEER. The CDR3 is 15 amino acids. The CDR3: CASSQAAGPNEKLFF. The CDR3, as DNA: TGCGCCAGCAGCCAAGCGGCAGGACCTAATGAAAAACTGTTTTTT.

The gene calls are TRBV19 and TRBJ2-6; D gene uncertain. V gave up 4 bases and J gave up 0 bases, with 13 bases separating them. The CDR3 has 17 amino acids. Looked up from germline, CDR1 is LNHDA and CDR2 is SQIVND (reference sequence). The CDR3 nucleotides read TGTGCCAGTAGTAGTATTTCGGCCTTCTCTGGGGCCAACGTCCTGACTTTC. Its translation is CASSSISAFSGANVLTF.

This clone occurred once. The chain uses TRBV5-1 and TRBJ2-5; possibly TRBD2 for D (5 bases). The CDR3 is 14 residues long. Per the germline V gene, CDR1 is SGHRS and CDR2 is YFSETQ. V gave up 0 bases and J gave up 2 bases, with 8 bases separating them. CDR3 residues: CASSLGTAQETQYF. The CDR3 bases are TGCGCCAGCAGCTTGGGGACTGCTCAAGAGACCCAGTACTTC.